This T cell receptor beta chain was sequenced during a study of blood T cell repertoires in COVID-19. Study background: Collection of acute and convalescent COVID-19 samples took place in the United States, Italy and Spain. Sources were T cells, B-cell-depleted T cells, or PBMCs; the material itself was cDNA or gDNA.

Self-reported history from a screening survey and questionnaire set each donor's cohort. CDR3 length: 15 residues. Per germline, CDR1 SGHAT and CDR2 FQNNGV. The V end lost 1 base, the J end lost 0 bases, and 9 bases lay between the germline ends. As processed by the authors: It was from reference gene primer amplification that nucleated cell counts were estimated. Method: immunoSEQ multiplex PCR; TCRdb's copy keeps in-frame clones and lacks some. The DNA gave D and trimming, while V, J and clone size come from that table. This table holds over 120,000 clones, 80% to 90% found once. Material for sequencing was PBMCs or T cells enriched from blood (not recorded which). The source of this sequence is a man aged 45-60 years who had recovered from COVID-19. V and J are TRBV11-2 and TRBJ2-5, with D perhaps matching TRBD1 (5 bases). The chain's CDR3 is CASSLGQTYQETQYF. The CDR3 nucleotides read TGTGCCAGCAGCTTAGGACAGACCTACCAAGAGACCCAGTACTTC.